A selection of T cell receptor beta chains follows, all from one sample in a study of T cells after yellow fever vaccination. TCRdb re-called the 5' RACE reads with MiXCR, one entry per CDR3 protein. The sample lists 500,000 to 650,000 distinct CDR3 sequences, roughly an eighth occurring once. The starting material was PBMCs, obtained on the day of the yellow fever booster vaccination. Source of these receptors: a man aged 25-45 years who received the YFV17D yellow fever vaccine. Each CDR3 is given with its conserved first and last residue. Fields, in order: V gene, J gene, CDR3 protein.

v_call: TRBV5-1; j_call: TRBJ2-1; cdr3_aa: CASSLFPGSSYNEQFF
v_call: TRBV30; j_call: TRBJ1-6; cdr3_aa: CAWEPGTGNSPLHF
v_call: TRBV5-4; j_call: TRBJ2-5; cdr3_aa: CASSVAMTSRETQYF
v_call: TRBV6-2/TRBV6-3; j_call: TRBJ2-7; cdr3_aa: CASTQGGGEQYF
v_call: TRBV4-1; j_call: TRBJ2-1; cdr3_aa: CASSQKSPSTSGLYNEQFF
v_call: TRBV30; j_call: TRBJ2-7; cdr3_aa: CAWSRGSLGEQYF
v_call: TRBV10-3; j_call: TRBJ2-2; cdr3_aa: CAISETTTNTGELFF
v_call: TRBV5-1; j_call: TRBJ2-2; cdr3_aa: CASSWSSAGELFF
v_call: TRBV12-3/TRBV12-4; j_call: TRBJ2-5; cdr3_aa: CASRGAGFQETQYF
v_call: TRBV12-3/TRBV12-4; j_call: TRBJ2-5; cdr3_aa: CASRPLSGTTWGTQYF
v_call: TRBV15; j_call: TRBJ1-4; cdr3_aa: CATSREGRQANEKLFF
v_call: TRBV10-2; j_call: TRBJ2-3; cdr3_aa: CASSGATDTQYF
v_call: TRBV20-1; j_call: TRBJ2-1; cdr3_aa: CSVATSAAEQFF
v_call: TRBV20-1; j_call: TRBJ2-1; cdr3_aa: CSAQRQASSYNEQFF
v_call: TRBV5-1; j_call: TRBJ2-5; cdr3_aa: CASTGGTGGLETQYF
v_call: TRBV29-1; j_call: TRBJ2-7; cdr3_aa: CSVVIQADEQYF
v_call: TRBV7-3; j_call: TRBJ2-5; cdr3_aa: CASSLRPPGGSGLQETQYF
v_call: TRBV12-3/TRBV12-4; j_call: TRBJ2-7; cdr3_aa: CASSHSGQYLYEQYF
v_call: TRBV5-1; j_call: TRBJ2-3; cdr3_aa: CASSLSGDSVDTQYF
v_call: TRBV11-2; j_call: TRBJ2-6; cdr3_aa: CASSLDGSSGANVLTF
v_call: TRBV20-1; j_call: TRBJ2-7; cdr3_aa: CSARDRASGSDEQYF
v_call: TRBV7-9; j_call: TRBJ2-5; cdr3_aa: CAGDRGLFRETQYF
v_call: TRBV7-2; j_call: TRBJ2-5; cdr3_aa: CASSFLPGLATRGTQYF
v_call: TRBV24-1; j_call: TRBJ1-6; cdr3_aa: CATQESSYNSPLHF
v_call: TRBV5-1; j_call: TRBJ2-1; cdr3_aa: CASSLGGGINEQFF
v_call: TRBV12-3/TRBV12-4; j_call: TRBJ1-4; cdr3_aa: CASSLEGRAPRLFF
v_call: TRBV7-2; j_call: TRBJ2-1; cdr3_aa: CASSRSGRAIQDEQFF
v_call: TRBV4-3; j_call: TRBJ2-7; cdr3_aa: CASSQRFGGVYEQYF
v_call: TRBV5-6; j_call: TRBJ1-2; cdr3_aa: CASSDDRESYGYTF
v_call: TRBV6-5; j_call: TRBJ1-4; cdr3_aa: CASSYSRASDEKLFF
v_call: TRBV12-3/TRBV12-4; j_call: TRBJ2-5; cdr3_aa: CASSLGLASNYETQYF
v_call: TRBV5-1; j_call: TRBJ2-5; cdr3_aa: CASGTGTAGETQYF